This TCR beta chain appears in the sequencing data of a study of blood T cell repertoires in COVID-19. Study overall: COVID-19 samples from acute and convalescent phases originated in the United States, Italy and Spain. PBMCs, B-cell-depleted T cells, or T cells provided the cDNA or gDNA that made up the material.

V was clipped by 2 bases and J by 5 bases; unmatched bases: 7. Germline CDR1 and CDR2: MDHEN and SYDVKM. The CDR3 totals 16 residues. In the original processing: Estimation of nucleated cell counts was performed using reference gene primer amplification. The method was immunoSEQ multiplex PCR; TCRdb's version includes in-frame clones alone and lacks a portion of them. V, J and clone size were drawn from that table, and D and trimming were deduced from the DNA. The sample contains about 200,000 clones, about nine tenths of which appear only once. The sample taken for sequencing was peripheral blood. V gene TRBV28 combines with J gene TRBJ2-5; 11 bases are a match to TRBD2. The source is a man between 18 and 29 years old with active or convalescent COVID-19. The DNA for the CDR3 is TGTGCCAGCAGTTTAGCCCTAGCGGGGGGTGGGGAGACCCAGTACTTC. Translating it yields CASSLALAGGGETQYF.